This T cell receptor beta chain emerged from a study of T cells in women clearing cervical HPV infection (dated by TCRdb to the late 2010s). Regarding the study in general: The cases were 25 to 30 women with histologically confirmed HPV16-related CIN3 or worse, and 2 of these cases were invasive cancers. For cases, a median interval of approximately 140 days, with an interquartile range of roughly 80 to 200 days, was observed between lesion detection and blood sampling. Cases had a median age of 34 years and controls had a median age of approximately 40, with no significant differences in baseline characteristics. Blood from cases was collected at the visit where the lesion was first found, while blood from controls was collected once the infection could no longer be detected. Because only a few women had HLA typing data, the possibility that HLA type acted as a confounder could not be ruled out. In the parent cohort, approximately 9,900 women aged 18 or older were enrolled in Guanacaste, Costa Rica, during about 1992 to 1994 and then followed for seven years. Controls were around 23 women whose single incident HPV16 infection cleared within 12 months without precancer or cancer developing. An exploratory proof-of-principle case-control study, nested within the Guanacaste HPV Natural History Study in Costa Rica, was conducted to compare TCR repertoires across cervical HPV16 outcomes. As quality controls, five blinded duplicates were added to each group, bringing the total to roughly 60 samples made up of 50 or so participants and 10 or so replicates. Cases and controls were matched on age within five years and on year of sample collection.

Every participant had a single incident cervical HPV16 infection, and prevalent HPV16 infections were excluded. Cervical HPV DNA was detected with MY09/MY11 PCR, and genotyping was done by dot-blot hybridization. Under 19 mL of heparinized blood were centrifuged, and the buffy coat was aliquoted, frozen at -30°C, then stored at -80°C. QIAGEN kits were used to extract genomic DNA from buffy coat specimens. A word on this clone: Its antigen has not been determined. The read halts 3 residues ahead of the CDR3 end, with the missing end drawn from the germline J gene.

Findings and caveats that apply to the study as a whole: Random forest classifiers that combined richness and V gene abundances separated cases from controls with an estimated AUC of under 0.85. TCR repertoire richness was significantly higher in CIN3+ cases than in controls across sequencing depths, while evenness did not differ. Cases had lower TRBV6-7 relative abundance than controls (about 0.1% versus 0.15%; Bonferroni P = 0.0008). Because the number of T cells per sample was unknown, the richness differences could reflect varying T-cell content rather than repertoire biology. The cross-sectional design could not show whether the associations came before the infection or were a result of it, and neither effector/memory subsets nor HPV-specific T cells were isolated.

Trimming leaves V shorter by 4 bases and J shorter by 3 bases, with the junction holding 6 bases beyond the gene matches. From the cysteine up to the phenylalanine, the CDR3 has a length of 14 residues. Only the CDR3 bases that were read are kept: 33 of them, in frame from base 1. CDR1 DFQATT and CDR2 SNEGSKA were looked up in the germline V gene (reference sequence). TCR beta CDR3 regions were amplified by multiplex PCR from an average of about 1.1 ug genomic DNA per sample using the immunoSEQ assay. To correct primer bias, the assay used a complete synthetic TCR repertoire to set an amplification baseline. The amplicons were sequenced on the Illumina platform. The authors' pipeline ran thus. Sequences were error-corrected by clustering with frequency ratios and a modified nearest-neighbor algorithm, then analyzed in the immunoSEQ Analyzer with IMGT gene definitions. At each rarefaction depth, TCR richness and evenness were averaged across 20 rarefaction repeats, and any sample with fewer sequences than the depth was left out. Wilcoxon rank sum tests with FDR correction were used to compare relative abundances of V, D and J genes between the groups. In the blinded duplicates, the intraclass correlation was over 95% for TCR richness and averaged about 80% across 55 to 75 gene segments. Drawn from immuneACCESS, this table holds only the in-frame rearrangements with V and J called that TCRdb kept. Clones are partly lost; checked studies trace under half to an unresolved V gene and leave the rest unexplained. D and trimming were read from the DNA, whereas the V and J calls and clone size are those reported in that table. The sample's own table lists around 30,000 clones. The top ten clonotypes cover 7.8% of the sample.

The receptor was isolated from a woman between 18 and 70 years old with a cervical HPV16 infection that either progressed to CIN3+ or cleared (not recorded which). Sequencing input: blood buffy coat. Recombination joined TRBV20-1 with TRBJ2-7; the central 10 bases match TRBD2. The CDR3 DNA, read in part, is TGCAGTGCTATAAGAGCTAGCGGGGGCTACGAG. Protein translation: CSAIRASGGYE. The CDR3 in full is CSAIRASGGYEQYF.